The present T cell receptor (beta chain) was sequenced within a study of blood T cell repertoires in COVID-19. Across the study: Whether acute or convalescent, the COVID-19 samples came from the United States, Italy and Spain. The cDNA or gDNA used as material had been derived from T cells, B-cell-depleted T cells, or PBMCs.

Authors' processing steps: Using reference gene primer amplification, nucleated cell counts were estimated. TCRdb's copy holds only in-frame clones and misses some; the assay was immunoSEQ multiplex PCR. The DNA was the basis for D and trimming; V, J and clone size are from that table. The profile shows some 38,000 clones, around 90% of them singletons. In germline, CDR1 is MDHEN, CDR2 SYDVKM. The CDR3 runs to 12 residues. V lost 6 bases to trimming and J lost 8 bases, with 13 bases between them. The chain recombines TRBV28 with TRBJ1-2, with D unresolved. What was sequenced was peripheral blood. This TCR came from a man in his sixties with active or convalescent COVID-19. The CDR3 spells CASSTGTIGYTF. DNA for the CDR3: TGTGCCAGCAGCACGGGAACTATCGGCTACACCTTC.